This T cell receptor beta chain originates from a study of T cells in Graves' hyperthyroidism and ophthalmopathy. Study-level results: Researchers found most expanded thyroid clonotypes above 0.001 in blood as well.

This clonotype was observed a few times. No antigen is known for it. Ophthalmopathy in the patients scored at least 3 on Clinical Activity Score and at least 4 on NOSPECS grade, lasting under 3 months. TCR beta CDR3 regions were amplified from RNA. The primer set for the first-round RT-PCR of the TCR CDR3 was HTBI. TCRdb fed the multiplex PCR reads into MiXCR, producing one record per CDR3 protein. Of more than 300,000 distinct CDR3 sequences listed, roughly 20% are singletons. The CDR3 extends over 12 amino acids. Germline V CDR1 and CDR2: MNHNS, SASEGT. Trimming pared 10 bases from V and 7 bases from J, leaving 14 bases between.

The genes are TRBV6-1 and TRBJ1-5; D is unresolved. Material for sequencing was blood. This clonotype was obtained from a man younger than 30 with Graves' ophthalmopathy. The CDR3 is CATLDGPQPQHF. CDR3 nucleotide sequence: TGTGCCACTCTGGACGGTCCCCAGCCCCAGCATTTT.